Listed here are 28 T cell receptor beta chains from one sample, sequenced in a study of T cell clonality in common variable immunodeficiency (dated by TCRdb to about 2015). Library preparation used the immunoSEQ multiplex PCR assay. The source is immuneACCESS, and TCRdb retained only in-frame sequences with V and J called. Part of the clones is not carried over; for the studies checked, unresolved V genes explain less than half of this, and the remainder is unexplained. This sample shows some 45,000 clones, and none of them turns up only once. The ten largest make up about 6.5% of the sample. The sequencing sample was made of peripheral blood mononuclear cells. The receptors originated from a person aged 18 to 70 in good health.

Concerning this clone itself: A far larger clone is off by one base, so a read error is likely. The read falls 3 residues short of the CDR3 end, and the missing part is taken from the germline J gene. This sequence joins TRBV19 and TRBJ2-3, with TRBD1 identical over 9 bases. The germline V gene encodes CDR1 LNHDA and CDR2 SQIVND (reference sequence). The CDR3 contains 16 residues. The DNA read from the CDR3 is TGTGCCACTAGTATATGGGGGACAGGGAAGGATGGTACG. Protein product: CATSIWGTGKDGT. The full CDR3 reads CATSIWGTGKDGTQYF. The full variable domain, its missing parts supplied by reference TRBV19 and TRBJ2-3, is DGGITQSPKYLFRKEGQNVTLSCEQNLNHDAMYWYRQDPGQGLRLIYYSQIVNDFQKGDIAEGYSVSREKKESFPLTVTSAQKNPTAFYLCATSIWGTGKDGTQYFGPGTRLTVL.

As concerns this clone: From the germline J gene comes the end of the CDR3, since the read stops 3 residues before it. Other DNA sequences from this sample encode an identical CDR3 as well. The chain combines TRBV18 with TRBJ2-1; 12 nucleotides match TRBD1. The CDR3 is 17 residues long. The ends lost 6 bases at V and 5 bases at J; junction bases unmatched: 11. CDR1 is KGHSH and CDR2 is LQKENI in the germline V gene. Incomplete CDR3 DNA: TGTGCCAGCTCCCCCACCAGCCGGGACAGGGGGCACAATGAG. The encoded protein is CASSPTSRDRGHNE. The entire CDR3 protein reads CASSPTSRDRGHNEQFF.

On this clone: The read gets to within 3 residues of the CDR3 end, and the germline J gene fills in the rest. The gene calls are TRBV30 and TRBJ2-4, with D tentatively TRBD2 (6 bases). The CDR3 extends over 14 amino acids. Germline CDR1 and CDR2: GTSNPN and SVGIG (reference sequence). The CDR3 is CAHRLRGSNYGQYF. The CDR3 bases that were read are TGTGCCCACAGACTTCGGGGGTCTAACTATGGT. The whole variable domain, remainder taken from reference TRBV30 and TRBJ2-4, is SQTIHQWPATLVQPVGSPLSLECTVEGTSNPNLYWYRQAAGRGLQLLFYSVGIGQISSEVPQNLSASRPQDRQFILSSKKLLLSDSGFYLCAHRLRGSNYGQYFGAGTRLSVL.

This clone was observed at least ten times. The CDR3 end lies 3 residues beyond the end of the read and is filled in from the germline J gene. The chain carries TRBV20-1 and TRBJ2-1, with TRBD1 identical over 8 bases. In germline, CDR1 is DFQATT, CDR2 SNEGSKA (reference sequence). The CDR3 length is 16 residues. The junction had 9 bases not matched to a gene; V was cut back by 3 bases and J by 2 bases. CDR3 protein: CSARARTGKTYNEQFF. CDR3 bases read: TGCAGTGCTAGGGCTAGGACAGGGAAGACCTACAATGAG.

This clone was seen at least ten times. The missing CDR3 end, 3 residues past where the read stops, is filled in from the germline J gene. V is TRBV4-1 and J is TRBJ2-4, with 10 bases lining up with TRBD1. In germline, CDR1 is MGHRA, CDR2 YSYEKL. The CDR3 loop spans 15 amino acids. With V trimmed by 4 bases and J by 5 bases, 5 bases remained unmatched. CDR3 bases read: TGCGCCAGCAGCCGTTTTGGGACAGGGGAAAACATT. Its protein is CASSRFGTGENI. The CDR3 reads in full as CASSRFGTGENIQYF.

This clone was seen ten or more times. This CDR3 is CTSGRDEKLFF. The sequenced part of the CDR3 DNA is TGTACCTCAGGGAGAGATGAAAAA. This chain links TRBV2 with TRBJ1-4; TRBD1 might be the D (5 bases). The read ends 3 residues before the CDR3 terminus; that terminus is restored from the germline J gene. The CDR3 covers 11 residues. The V gene's germline CDR1 is SNHLY and CDR2 FYNNEI.

This clone turned up a few times. The CDR3 extends 3 residues past the end of the read, so its final part is completed from the germline J gene. The genes are TRBV6-1 and TRBJ1-3, with a weak D call TRBD1 (6 bases). CDR1 MNHNS and CDR2 SASEGT come from the germline V gene. Trimming stripped 4 bases from V and 4 bases from J, with 14 bases between. The CDR3 is 15 amino acids. The sequenced CDR3 bases are TGTGCCAGCAGTGCCTACGGGGGGGCAGGAAACACC. Protein product: CASSAYGGAGNT. The entire CDR3 protein is CASSAYGGAGNTIYF.

In this sample, this clone turned up many times. The observed sequence ends 3 residues before the CDR3 terminus, with the missing tail filled in from the germline J gene. The rearrangement joins TRBV30 to TRBJ2-3; D may be TRBD2 (6 bases). Per germline, CDR1 GTSNPN and CDR2 SVGIG (reference sequence). V was trimmed by 5 bases and J by 1 base, leaving 13 bases between them. The CDR3 totals 14 residues. The CDR3 region is CAWALSGGTDTQYF. The DNA read from the CDR3 is TGTGCCTGGGCGTTGTCGGGGGGCACAGATACG.

This clone showed up just a few times. The CDR3 is cut off 3 residues early in the read; its end comes from the germline J gene. This chain uses TRBV30 with TRBJ1-2; 7 bases line up with TRBD1. The CDR3 totals 15 residues. Germline lookup yields CDR1 GTSNPN and CDR2 SVGIG (reference sequence). The DNA read from the CDR3 is TGTGCCTGGAGTGTAGACAGGGCCAGCTCCTACGAC. Its translation: CAWSVDRASSYD. The full CDR3 protein reads CAWSVDRASSYDYTF. Complete variable domain (other parts from reference TRBV30 and TRBJ1-2): SQTIHQWPATLVQPVGSPLSLECTVEGTSNPNLYWYRQAAGRGLQLLFYSVGIGQISSEVPQNLSASRPQDRQFILSSKKLLLSDSGFYLCAWSVDRASSYDYTFGSGTRLTVV.

This clone was detected ten times or more. Sequencing ends 3 residues short of the CDR3 end; the germline J gene provides the rest. J is TRBJ2-1 and V is TRBV2; 8 bases map to TRBD2. This CDR3 region has 15 residues. The V and J ends lost 6 bases and 8 bases, in that order; junction bases with no gene match: 12. Germline CDR1 SNHLY, CDR2 FYNNEI. The DNA read from the CDR3 is TGTGCCAGCAGATTACCGGGACTAGGTACCCATGAG. Protein: CASRLPGLGTHE. The full-length CDR3 reads as CASRLPGLGTHEQFF.

Details on this clone: The read terminates 3 residues before the CDR3 end, so the remaining end is supplied by the germline J gene. The chain recombines TRBV19 with TRBJ1-2; tentatively, D is TRBD1 (6 bases). The CDR3 spans 16 residues. CDR1 and CDR2 (germline): LNHDA, SQIVND (reference sequence). Incomplete CDR3 DNA: TGTGCCAGTAGCAAAACGGGACTAGCGGGGGGGCGAGAC. Protein product: CASSKTGLAGGRD. The entire CDR3 reads CASSKTGLAGGRDYTF.

The sample holds many counts of this clone. The sequence runs out 3 residues before the end of the CDR3; the remainder is reconstructed from the germline J gene. J is TRBJ2-7 and V is TRBV7-2; no clear D gene. CDR1 is SGHTA, CDR2 FQGNSA, per germline. This CDR3 contains 15 residues. The V gene lost 4 bases and the J gene lost 0 bases, with 13 bases spanning the gap. The chain's CDR3 is CASSSQALSSYEQYF. The sequenced part of the CDR3 DNA is TGTGCCAGCAGCTCACAAGCGCTGAGCTCCTACGAG.

As concerns this clone: The read stops 3 residues short of the end of the CDR3; the missing end is completed from the germline J gene. The chain has TRBV11-2 and TRBJ2-7, with TRBD2 identical over 8 bases. Looked up from germline, CDR1 is SGHAT and CDR2 is FQNNGV. V lost 1 base and J lost 3; bases outside the gene matches: 5. The length of the CDR3 is 15 residues. CDR3 DNA (partial): TGTGCCAGCAGCTTAGGGGCGGGGGGAAACTACGAG. It specifies CASSLGAGGNYE. The whole CDR3 protein is CASSLGAGGNYEQYF.

The table lists this clone with many counts. The sequenced CDR3 bases are TGTGCCAGCAGTGACGGGACAGGGGGCCAGCCC. It is translated as CASSDGTGGQP. The full CDR3 sequence reads CASSDGTGGQPQHF. V usage is TRBV6-4 and J usage is TRBJ1-5; TRBD1 matches 12 bases. The read falls 3 residues short of the CDR3 end, and the missing part is taken from the germline J gene. CDR3 size: 14 residues. V was pared by 2 bases and J by 7 bases, with 0 bases of the junction left unmatched. Germline V gene lookup returns CDR1 MRHNA and CDR2 SNTAGT.

This clone was counted many times. The read ends 3 residues before the CDR3 terminus; that terminus is restored from the germline J gene. The chain joins TRBV7-9 to TRBJ2-5; the D gene is possibly TRBD2 (6 bases). This CDR3 comprises 15 residues. CDR1 SEHNR and CDR2 FQNEAQ come from the germline V gene (reference sequence). Trimming shortened V by 5 bases and J by 3 bases, and 16 bases separated the two germline ends. The CDR3 reads CASSVRLRGKETQYF. Incomplete CDR3 DNA: TGTGCCAGCAGCGTGCGCCTACGGGGGAAAGAGACC.

This clone was found many times. The read terminates 3 residues ahead of where the CDR3 ends, so the germline J gene completes it. The J gene is TRBJ2-5, the V gene TRBV7-2, with 10 nucleotides matching TRBD2. The CDR3 is 17 residues long. V gave up 0 bases and J gave up 2 bases; unmatched junction bases: 6. Germline V CDR1 and CDR2: SGHTA, FQGNSA. The CDR3 loop is CASSLAGLAVGQETQYF. Incomplete CDR3 DNA: TGTGCCAGCAGCTTAGCCGGACTAGCGGTGGGGCAAGAGACC.

This clone occurred many times. One end of the junction is discordant with germline, which a read error may explain. The read ends 3 residues shy of where the CDR3 ends; the end is completed using the germline J gene. The chain couples TRBV4-2 to TRBJ2-3; no reliable D call. This CDR3 is 15 amino acids long. Germline-derived CDR1 and CDR2 are LGHNA and YNFKEQ. CDR3 DNA (partial): TGCGCCAGCAGCCAACGTCCCGGAGCGCGGGATACG. Translation: CASSQRPGARDT. The whole CDR3 reads CASSQRPGARDTQYF.

This clone has a count of ten or more. The read gets to within 3 residues of the CDR3 end, and the germline J gene fills in the rest. J is TRBJ2-1 and V is TRBV20-1, with 7 bases aligning to TRBD2. J was trimmed by 3 bases and V by 8 bases; bases with no gene match: 10. Germline-derived CDR1 and CDR2 are DFQATT and SNEGSKA (reference sequence). The CDR3 is 14 amino acids. This CDR3 is CSPLSGERYNEQFF. Incomplete CDR3 DNA: TGCAGTCCGCTAAGCGGGGAGCGCTACAATGAG.

This clone was counted ten times or more. The part of the CDR3 DNA that was read is TGCGCCAGCAGCTTGGAAGGGACAGAAGGAGAGACC. The encoded protein is CASSLEGTEGET. From start to end, the CDR3 is CASSLEGTEGETQYF. The V call is TRBV5-1, the J call TRBJ2-5; 7 bases are a match to TRBD1. The observed sequence ends 3 residues before the CDR3 terminus, with the missing tail filled in from the germline J gene. Trimming removed 0 bases from V and 4 bases from J; junction bases left unmatched: 6. This CDR3 is built from 15 residues. Per the germline V gene, CDR1 is SGHRS and CDR2 is YFSETQ.

This clone was seen many times. The CDR3 end is not reached by the read, which stops 3 residues before it; the germline J gene fills it in. The J gene is TRBJ2-2, the V gene TRBV7-1, with 14 positions matching TRBD2. Being an ORF, TRBV7-1 has a function that is uncertain. The CDR3 has 20 residues. Trimming removed 3 bases from V and 5 bases from J; junction bases left unmatched: 14. The sequenced part of the CDR3 DNA is TGTGCCAGCAGCTCTCAGGGCCACCCGGGACTAGCGGGGGTAACCGGGGAG. Translating gives CASSSQGHPGLAGVTGE. The full-length CDR3 reads as CASSSQGHPGLAGVTGELFF.

In this sample, this clone turned up many times. The read terminates 3 residues ahead of where the CDR3 ends, so the germline J gene completes it. The J gene is TRBJ1-1, the V gene TRBV29-1; D is unclear. CDR1 and CDR2 (germline): SQVTM, ANQGSEA. The CDR3 loop spans 13 amino acids. V was clipped by 5 bases and J by 0 bases, with 10 bases between them. CDR3 DNA (partial): TGCAGCGTTTCGGTCAATCTGAACACTGAA. Translated: CSVSVNLNTE. The entire CDR3 reads CSVSVNLNTEAFF.

This clone came up many times. The read is 3 residues too short to cover the CDR3 end, so that end is filled in from the germline J gene. The chain employs TRBV6-4 and TRBJ2-6; TRBD1 matches at 11 bases. CDR1 and CDR2 (germline): MRHNA, SNTAGT. V lost 4 bases and J lost 2; bases outside the gene matches: 1. The CDR3 is 16 amino acids. CDR3 protein: CASSGTGGAGANVLTF. CDR3 DNA (partial): TGTGCCAGCAGTGGGACAGGGGGCGCTGGGGCCAACGTC.

There are many counts of this clone. The read terminates 3 residues ahead of where the CDR3 ends, so the germline J gene completes it. The V call is TRBV2, the J call TRBJ2-1, with D perhaps matching TRBD2 (5 bases). CDR3 length equals 13 residues. The V end lost 4 bases, the J end lost 9 bases, and 13 bases lay between the germline ends. The germline CDR1 and CDR2 sequences are SNHLY and FYNNEI. The CDR3 protein is CASSGSSNGEQFF. CDR3 bases read: TGTGCCAGCAGTGGGTCTAGCAATGGTGAG.

This clone was recorded many times. The read gets to within 3 residues of the CDR3 end, and the germline J gene fills in the rest. This chain uses TRBV5-1 with TRBJ1-1; a possible D gene is TRBD1 (6 bases). This CDR3 has 14 residues. Germline assignment: CDR1 SGHRS and CDR2 YFSETQ. The V end lost 4 bases, the J end lost 1 base, and 11 bases lay between the germline ends. The CDR3 reads CASSLPGQNTEAFF. Incomplete CDR3 DNA: TGCGCCAGCAGCCTACCGGGACAGAACACTGAA.

This clone has a handful of counts. The CDR3 end falls 3 residues outside the read, so it is completed with the germline J gene. V and J are TRBV7-9 and TRBJ2-7; no reliable D call. CDR3 length equals 14 residues. From germline, CDR1 is SEHNR and CDR2 FQNEAQ (reference sequence). V was clipped by 1 base and J by 2 bases, with 9 bases between them. The CDR3 bases that were read are TGTGCCAGCAGCTTAGTGGCAGGCACCTACGAG. It translates to CASSLVAGTYE. The full CDR3 sequence reads CASSLVAGTYEQYF.

This clone was detected many times. With the read ending 3 residues before the CDR3 end, the germline J gene is used to fill in that end. The chain recombines TRBV11-2 with TRBJ2-1, with 11 bases aligning to TRBD2. Unmatched junction bases numbered 3, after V lost 4 bases and J lost 4 bases. The CDR3 sequence is 15 residues long. The germline CDR1 and CDR2 sequences are SGHAT and FQNNGV. CDR3 amino acids: CASSSTSGGYNEQFF. The CDR3 bases that were read are TGTGCCAGCAGCTCCACTAGCGGGGGTTACAATGAG. The variable domain in full, with the rest retrieved from reference TRBV11-2 and TRBJ2-1, is EAGVAQSPRYKIIEKRQSVAFWCNPISGHATLYWYQQILGQGPKLLIQFQNNGVVDDSQLPKDRFSAERLKGVDSTLKIQPAKLEDSAVYLCASSSTSGGYNEQFFGPGTRLTVL.

This clone was picked up many times. The read terminates 3 residues ahead of where the CDR3 ends, so the germline J gene completes it. The chain employs TRBV27 and TRBJ2-3, with 7 bases identical to TRBD2. The CDR3 is 17 amino acids. The V gene end was trimmed by 4 bases and the J gene end by 2 bases; junction bases not matched to a gene: 12. Germline V CDR1 and CDR2: MNHEY, SMNVEV (reference sequence). This CDR3 reads CASSWTGGSLITDTQYF. CDR3 bases read: TGTGCCAGCAGTTGGACGGGGGGTTCGCTAATCACAGATACG.

The table lists this clone with many counts. The observed sequence ends 3 residues before the CDR3 terminus, with the missing tail filled in from the germline J gene. The genes are TRBV5-1 and TRBJ2-3; 9 bases fit TRBD1. CDR1 is SGHRS, CDR2 YFSETQ, per germline. CDR3 length equals 17 residues. Losses at the gene ends were 4 bases for V and 1 base for J; bases not matched to a gene: 10. CDR3 bases read: TGCGCCAGCAGCCGAGGGACCGGGACAGGGCGCACAGATACG. It is translated as CASSRGTGTGRTDT. In full, the CDR3 is CASSRGTGTGRTDTQYF.